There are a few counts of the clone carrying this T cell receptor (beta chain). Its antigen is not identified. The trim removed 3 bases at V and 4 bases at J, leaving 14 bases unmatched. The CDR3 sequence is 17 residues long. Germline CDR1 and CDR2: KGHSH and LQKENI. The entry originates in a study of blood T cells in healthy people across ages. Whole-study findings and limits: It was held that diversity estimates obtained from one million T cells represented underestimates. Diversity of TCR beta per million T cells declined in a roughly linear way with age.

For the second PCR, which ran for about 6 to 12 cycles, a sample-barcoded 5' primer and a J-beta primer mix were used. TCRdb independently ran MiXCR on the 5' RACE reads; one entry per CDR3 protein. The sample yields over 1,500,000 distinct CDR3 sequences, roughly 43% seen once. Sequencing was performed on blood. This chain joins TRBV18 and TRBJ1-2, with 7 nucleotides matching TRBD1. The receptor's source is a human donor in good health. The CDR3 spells CASSPISDRNKGYGYTF. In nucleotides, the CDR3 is TGTGCCAGCTCACCGATTTCGGACAGGAATAAGGGCTATGGCTACACCTTC.